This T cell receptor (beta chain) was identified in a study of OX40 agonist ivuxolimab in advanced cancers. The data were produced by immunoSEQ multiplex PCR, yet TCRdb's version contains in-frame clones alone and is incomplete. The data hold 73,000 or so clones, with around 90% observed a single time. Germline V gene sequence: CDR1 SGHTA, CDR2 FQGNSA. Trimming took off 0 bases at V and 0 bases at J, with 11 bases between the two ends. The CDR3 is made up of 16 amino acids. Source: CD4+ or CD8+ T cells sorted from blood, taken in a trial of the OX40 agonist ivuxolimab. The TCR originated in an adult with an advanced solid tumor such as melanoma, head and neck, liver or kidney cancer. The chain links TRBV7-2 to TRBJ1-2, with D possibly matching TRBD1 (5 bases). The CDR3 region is CASSLALRGPNYGYTF. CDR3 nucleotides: TGTGCCAGCAGCTTAGCGCTACGGGGACCTAACTATGGCTACACCTTC.